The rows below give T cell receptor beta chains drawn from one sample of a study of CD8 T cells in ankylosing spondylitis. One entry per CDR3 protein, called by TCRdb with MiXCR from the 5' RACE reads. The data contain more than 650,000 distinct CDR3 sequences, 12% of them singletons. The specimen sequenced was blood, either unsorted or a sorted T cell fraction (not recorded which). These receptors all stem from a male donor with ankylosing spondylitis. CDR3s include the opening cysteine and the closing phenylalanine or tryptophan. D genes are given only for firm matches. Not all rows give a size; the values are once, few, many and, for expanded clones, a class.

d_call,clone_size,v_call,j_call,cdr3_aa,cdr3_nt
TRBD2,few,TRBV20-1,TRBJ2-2,CSANLAGEFTGELFF,TGCAGTGCTAACCTAGCGGGAGAGTTCACCGGGGAGCTGTTTTTT
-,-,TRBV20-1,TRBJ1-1,CSARDVETNTEAFF,TGCAGTGCTAGAGATGTAGAGACAAACACTGAAGCTTTCTTT
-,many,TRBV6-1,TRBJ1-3,CASRRGSGNTIYF,TGTGCCAGCAGGAGGGGGTCTGGAAACACCATATATTTT
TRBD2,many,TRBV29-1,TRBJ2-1,CSVAGLAAYNEQFF,TGCAGCGTTGCCGGACTAGCAGCTTACAATGAGCAGTTCTTC
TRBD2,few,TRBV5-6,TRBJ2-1,CASSLAEGLARREQFF,TGTGCCAGCAGCTTGGCGGAGGGACTAGCCAGGCGCGAGCAGTTCTTC
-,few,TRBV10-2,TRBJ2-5,CARSGPQERETQYF,TGCGCCAGATCTGGACCCCAAGAACGAGAGACCCAGTACTTC
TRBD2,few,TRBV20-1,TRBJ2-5,CSASTSGRAGGETQYF,TGCAGTGCCTCGACTAGCGGGAGGGCCGGGGGGGAGACCCAGTACTTC
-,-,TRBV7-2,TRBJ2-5,CASSFTAGKGETQYF,TGTGCCAGCAGCTTCACGGCAGGGAAAGGAGAGACCCAGTACTTC
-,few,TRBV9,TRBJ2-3,CASSVERGVGLYF,TGTGCCAGCAGCGTAGAGAGGGGGGTTGGGCTGTATTTT
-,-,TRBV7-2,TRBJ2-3,CASSSSARTDTQYF,TGTGCCAGCAGCTCTAGCGCCCGCACAGATACGCAGTATTTT
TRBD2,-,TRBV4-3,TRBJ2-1,CASSQDLGTSGVDDEQFF,TGCGCCAGCAGCCAAGATCTAGGGACTAGCGGGGTAGACGATGAGCAGTTCTTC
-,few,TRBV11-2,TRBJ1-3,CASTPIGTPAGNTIYF,TGTGCCAGCACCCCAATAGGGACACCGGCTGGAAACACCATATATTTT
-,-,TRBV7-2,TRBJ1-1,CASSLGFFTGFF,TGTGCCAGCAGCTTAGGGTTCTTTACTGGTTTCTTT
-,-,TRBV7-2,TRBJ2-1,CASSPLPYRASGNEQFF,TGTGCCAGCAGCCCATTGCCCTACAGGGCTTCGGGAAATGAGCAGTTCTTC
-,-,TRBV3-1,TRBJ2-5,CASSQDRVREYF,TGTGCCAGCAGCCAAGACAGGGTCCGGGAGTACTTC
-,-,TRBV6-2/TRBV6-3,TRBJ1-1,CASSSQGQGTEAFF,TGTGCCAGCAGTTCCCAGGGGCAAGGGACTGAAGCTTTCTTT
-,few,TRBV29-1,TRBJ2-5,CSASRFQETQYF,TGCAGCGCCTCGAGATTTCAAGAGACCCAGTACTTC
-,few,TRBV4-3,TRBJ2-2,CASSQVGGELFF,TGCGCCAGCAGCCAAGTAGGGGGGGAGCTGTTTTTT
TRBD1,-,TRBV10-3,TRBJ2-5,CATADRIDRTQYF,TGTGCCACTGCGGACAGGATCGATCGGACCCAGTACTTC
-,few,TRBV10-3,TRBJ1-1,CAISEPRTSNTEAFF,TGTGCCATCAGTGAGCCTCGGACCTCGAACACTGAAGCTTTCTTT
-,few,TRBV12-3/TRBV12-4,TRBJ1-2,CASRAGLWTIFNYGYTF,TGTGCCAGCAGGGCGGGACTCTGGACGATTTTTAACTATGGCTACACCTTC
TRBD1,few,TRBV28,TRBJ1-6,CASSQRQGGHSPLHF,TGTGCCAGCAGTCAAAGACAGGGGGGCCATTCACCCCTCCACTTT
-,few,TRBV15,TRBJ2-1,CATSGRRGDAEQFF,TGTGCCACCAGCGGTAGGCGGGGTGACGCTGAGCAGTTCTTC
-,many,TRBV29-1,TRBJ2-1,CSVVSSVGSSYNEQFF,TGCAGCGTTGTTAGCTCCGTCGGGAGCTCCTACAATGAGCAGTTCTTC
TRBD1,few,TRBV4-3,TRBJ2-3,CASSPGQSSTDTQYF,TGCGCCAGCAGCCCGGGACAGTCAAGCACAGATACGCAGTATTTT
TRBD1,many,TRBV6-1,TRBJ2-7,CASSPNWDSLYEQYF,TGTGCCAGCAGCCCGAATTGGGACAGTCTCTACGAGCAGTACTTC
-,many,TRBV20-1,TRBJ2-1,CSARTGSSYNEQFF,TGCAGTGCTAGAACAGGGAGCTCCTACAATGAGCAGTTCTTC
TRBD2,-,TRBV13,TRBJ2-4,CASSSSGGPRNIQYF,TGTGCCAGCAGCTCTAGCGGGGGGCCAAGGAACATTCAGTACTTC
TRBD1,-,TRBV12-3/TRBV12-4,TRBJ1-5,CASGQGGQGGQPQHF,TGTGCCAGCGGCCAAGGGGGACAGGGGGGTCAGCCCCAGCATTTT